The rows below give T cell receptor beta chains drawn from one sample of a study of CD4 T cells in relation to SARS-CoV-2 and coronaviruses. Their recognized antigens are unknown. The table came from immunoSEQ multiplex PCR; TCRdb's copy has only in-frame clones and leaves some out. The sample contains some 23,000 clones, around 80% of which appear only once. Input material: CD4+ T cells from PBMCs, cultured in vitro. These receptors all come from a human donor in good health. Each CDR3 is given with its conserved first and last residue. D genes are given only for firm matches. The size field is filled for only some rows; it gives once, few, many or a size class.

j_gene,d_gene,abundance,v_gene,CDR3nt,CDR3aa
TRBJ2-1,-,-,TRBV7-9,TGTGCCAGCAGCTTAAGGACTGGAGGGGGTCGGCAGTTCTTC,CASSLRTGGGRQFF
TRBJ1-6,-,few,TRBV27,TGTGCCAGCAGTTACCTCCCTAACTCTAATTCACCCCTCCACTTT,CASSYLPNSNSPLHF
TRBJ1-1,-,-,TRBV12-3/TRBV12-4,TGTGCCAGCAGGTGGGGACCTCTCACTGAAGCTTTCTTT,CASRWGPLTEAFF
TRBJ2-7,TRBD1,-,TRBV15,TGTGCCACCAGCAATCTAAGGACAGGCTCCTACGAGCAGTACTTC,CATSNLRTGSYEQYF
TRBJ2-5,TRBD1,-,TRBV14,TGTGCCAGCAGCCAAGGTTGGGGACAGGGGGCTAAGACCCAGTACTTC,CASSQGWGQGAKTQYF
TRBJ2-1,TRBD1,-,TRBV29-1,TGCAGCGTTGAAAAACAGGGGGCCGGTGAGCAGTTCTTC,CSVEKQGAGEQFF
TRBJ2-5,TRBD2,few,TRBV9,TGTGCCAGCAGCGCTAGCGGGGGACTAGAGCCTCAAGAGACCCAGTACTTC,CASSASGGLEPQETQYF
TRBJ1-5,-,-,TRBV19,TGTGCCAGTAGTATCGGGGTTAGCAATCAGCCCCAGCATTTT,CASSIGVSNQPQHF
TRBJ1-1,TRBD1,-,TRBV15,TGTGCCACCAGCAGAGGTCTTTGGGACAGTGAAGCTTTCTTT,CATSRGLWDSEAFF
TRBJ2-1,-,-,TRBV13,TGTGCCAGCAGCGTTTCACAGCTGGTCCATGAGCAGTTCTTC,CASSVSQLVHEQFF
TRBJ2-7,TRBD2,-,TRBV4-1,TGCGCCAGCAGCCAAGAAGGGACTACCTACGTGCAGTACTTC,CASSQEGTTYVQYF
TRBJ2-5,TRBD2,-,TRBV6-6,TGTGCCAGCAGCCGCGGGAGCGGTGAGACCCAGTACTTC,CASSRGSGETQYF
TRBJ1-1,TRBD1,-,TRBV9,TGTGCCAGCAGCGTAGCTCAACAGGGGATCATGAACACTGAAGCTTTCTTT,CASSVAQQGIMNTEAFF
TRBJ1-3,-,-,TRBV9,TGTGCCAGCAGCGTAGCGCCGAGCTCTGGAAACACCATATATTTT,CASSVAPSSGNTIYF
TRBJ2-1,TRBD2,-,TRBV2,TGTGCCAGCAGTGACTCGGCTAGCGGATTCAATGAGCAGTTCTTC,CASSDSASGFNEQFF
TRBJ2-1,-,-,TRBV30,TGTGCCTGCTCGGGGACCTCCTACAATGAGCAGTTCTTC,CACSGTSYNEQFF
TRBJ1-1,-,once,TRBV19,TGTGCCAGTAAAAGAGGGGGCACTGAAGCTTTCTTT,CASKRGGTEAFF
TRBJ1-1,TRBD1,once,TRBV18,TGTGCCAGCTCACCCGCCCGGGACAGGGTAGACTCTGAAGCTTTCTTT,CASSPARDRVDSEAFF
TRBJ2-5,-,-,TRBV11-2,TGTGCCAGCAGCTTAGATAACGGCCAGGAGACCCAGTACTTC,CASSLDNGQETQYF
TRBJ1-1,-,-,TRBV14,TGTGCCAGCAGCCAAGATTGGGAAACTGAAGCTTTCTTT,CASSQDWETEAFF
TRBJ2-1,TRBD1,-,TRBV12-5,TGTGCTAGTGGCCCCCTCCCGGGACAGGGTCCGAATGAGCAGTTCTTC,CASGPLPGQGPNEQFF
TRBJ1-6,TRBD1,-,TRBV14,TGTGCCAGCAGCCAAGCCCGGACAGGATTTAATTCACCCCTCCACTTT,CASSQARTGFNSPLHF
TRBJ1-6,-,-,TRBV3-1/TRBV3-2,TGTGCCAGCAGTCGACCGAATTCACCCCTCCACTTT,CASSRPNSPLHF
TRBJ2-5,-,-,TRBV20-1,TGCAGTGCTAGTTGGCAGGGGAAAGAGACCCAGTACTTC,CSASWQGKETQYF
TRBJ1-1,-,once,TRBV19,TGTGCCAGTCGACCAATTTATGGAAACACTGAAGCTTTCTTT,CASRPIYGNTEAFF